A selection of T cell receptor beta chains follows, all from one sample in a study of post-analysis software for immune sequencing data. TCRdb passed the PCR reads through MiXCR, listing each CDR3 protein once. The sample has 450,000 to 650,000 distinct CDR3 sequences, 44% seen once; the top ten hold under 2%. The sequenced sample consisted of blood. The receptors originated from a girl aged 10 to 17 with multiple sclerosis. Both conserved end residues are part of each CDR3. A D gene is named only where the DNA matches it firmly. Expanded clones get a size class; other rows say once, few or many, or leave the size out.

D gene | J gene | V gene | clone size | CDR3 DNA | CDR3 protein
NA | TRBJ1-1 | TRBV20-1 | few | TGCAGTGCTAAGGAGGGAGGCGGGAGAGCTTTCTTT | CSAKEGGGRAFF
TRBD2 | TRBJ2-5 | TRBV5-5 | NA | TGTGCCAGCAGCCTACTAGCGGGAGGAGAGACCCAGTACTTC | CASSLLAGGETQYF
TRBD1 | TRBJ1-1 | TRBV5-1 | NA | TGCGCCAGCAGCTTGTACAGGGGGCGGGAGAACACTGAAGCTTTCTTT | CASSLYRGRENTEAFF
NA | TRBJ2-7 | TRBV6-5 | NA | TGTGCCAGCAGTTACGGTCAGGGCCACTCCTACGAGCAGTACTTC | CASSYGQGHSYEQYF
NA | TRBJ2-5 | TRBV12-3/TRBV12-4 | NA | TGTGCCAGCAGCCCCAGTCGCGCTACTATGAAGCAGTACTTC | CASSPSRATMKQYF
NA | TRBJ2-7 | TRBV6-5 | NA | TGTGCCAGCAGTTACGGGGAGACTACCACCTACGAGCAGTACTTC | CASSYGETTTYEQYF
NA | TRBJ2-7 | TRBV7-2 | few | TGTGCCAGCAGCTTAGCGCGTCCCTACGAGCAGTACTTC | CASSLARPYEQYF
NA | TRBJ1-6 | TRBV11-2 | NA | TGTGCCAGCAGCTCCAGGGTCCGTTCACCCCTCCACTTT | CASSSRVRSPLHF
NA | TRBJ2-1 | TRBV12-3/TRBV12-4 | few | TGTGCCAGCAGTGCCGAGACTTCCCGCAATGAGCAGTTCTTC | CASSAETSRNEQFF
NA | TRBJ2-3 | TRBV6-1 | NA | TGTGCCAGCAGACGTTGGGGCGGGGACACAGATACGCAGTATTTT | CASRRWGGDTDTQYF
NA | TRBJ1-3 | TRBV6-6 | NA | TGTGCCAGCGGTCCAAACGTGGACACCATATATTTT | CASGPNVDTIYF
TRBD2 | TRBJ2-5 | TRBV12-3/TRBV12-4 | few | TGTGCCAGCAGTGGACTAGGTTGGGCGGAGACCCAGTACTTC | CASSGLGWAETQYF
TRBD1 | TRBJ2-1 | TRBV20-1 | few | TGCAGTGCAAGACAGGGGAGCTCCTACAATGAGCAGTTCTTC | CSARQGSSYNEQFF
TRBD1 | TRBJ2-7 | TRBV20-1 | NA | TGCAGTGCTAGAGAGACAGGGGCCTACGAGCAGTACTTC | CSARETGAYEQYF
TRBD2 | TRBJ2-5 | TRBV27 | NA | TGTGCCAGCAGTTTAAGCGGGAGTAGAAGCGAGACCCAGTACTTC | CASSLSGSRSETQYF
NA | TRBJ2-3 | TRBV5-1 | NA | TGCGCCAGCAGCTTGGCGGGCAGGGTTAGCACAGATACGCAGTATTTT | CASSLAGRVSTDTQYF
NA | TRBJ2-5 | TRBV7-2 | many | TGTGCCAGCAGCTTAGCGCGCGAGACCCAGTACTTC | CASSLARETQYF
NA | TRBJ2-1 | TRBV12-3/TRBV12-4 | NA | TGTGCCAGCAGTTTTGTTAGCGGGACAGGGCAGTTCTTC | CASSFVSGTGQFF
NA | TRBJ2-7 | TRBV4-1 | NA | TGCGCCAGCAGCCTCAATGAAGGGGGTCTCTCCTACGAGCAGTACTTC | CASSLNEGGLSYEQYF
TRBD1 | TRBJ2-1 | TRBV6-1 | NA | TGTGCCAGCAGCCCTCCCCGGACAGGGGTGGCCTACAATGAGCAGTTCTTC | CASSPPRTGVAYNEQFF
NA | TRBJ2-7 | TRBV12-3/TRBV12-4 | NA | TGTGCCAGCACCTCGGACAGCCGAAGACCCTACGAGCAGTACTTC | CASTSDSRRPYEQYF
TRBD2 | TRBJ2-7 | TRBV4-1 | NA | TGCGCCAGCAGCCAAACGCTAGCGGGGGAGCCCCCCTACGAGCAGTACTTC | CASSQTLAGEPPYEQYF
TRBD1 | TRBJ2-6 | TRBV6-5 | few | TGTGCCAGCAGTTCGGGACAGGGGGCAACTGGGGCCAACGTCCTGACTTTC | CASSSGQGATGANVLTF
TRBD1 | TRBJ2-6 | TRBV29-1 | few | TGCAGCCCCGGTCAGGGGGCGACATCCCTCTCTGGGGCCAACGTCCTGACTTTC | CSPGQGATSLSGANVLTF
NA | TRBJ2-7 | TRBV12-5 | few | TGTGCTAGTGGCAAAGACGGGGGCGCATCCTACGAGCAGTACTTC | CASGKDGGASYEQYF
NA | TRBJ1-2 | TRBV6-5 | few | TGTGCCAGCAGAGAACCGGGGGGGCTCTATGGCTACACCTTC | CASREPGGLYGYTF
TRBD1 | TRBJ1-2 | TRBV20-1 | few | TGCAGTGCTAGAGATCCCTGGCGACAGGGGCCTAACTATGGCTACACCTTC | CSARDPWRQGPNYGYTF
TRBD1 | TRBJ2-5 | TRBV5-1 | NA | TGCGCCAGCAGCTTGGCTTCCGGGACAGGGGGCGAAGAGACCCAGTACTTC | CASSLASGTGGEETQYF
TRBD2 | TRBJ2-1 | TRBV6-2/TRBV6-3 | NA | TGTGCCAGCAGCTTGAGACTAGCGGGCACGGGAAGGGATGAGCAGTTCTTC | CASSLRLAGTGRDEQFF
NA | TRBJ2-1 | TRBV5-1 | many | TGCGCCAGCAGCTGGGGGGGGGCAGGGGTCAATGAGCAGTTCTTC | CASSWGGAGVNEQFF
NA | TRBJ1-1 | TRBV29-1 | NA | TGCAGCGTTGTCCAGGGTATGAACACTGAAGCTTTCTTT | CSVVQGMNTEAFF
TRBD1 | TRBJ1-2 | TRBV20-1 | many | TGCAGTGCGCGAATAGAGGACAGGGACACCGGCTACACCTTC | CSARIEDRDTGYTF
NA | TRBJ2-5 | TRBV7-9 | NA | TGTGCCAGCAGCTCCTCGAACAGGGTTAAGGAGACCCAGTACTTC | CASSSSNRVKETQYF
NA | TRBJ2-7 | TRBV6-2/TRBV6-3 | NA | TGTGCCAGCAGTTACTCGAGCCGGGGGTCACCTATTTACGAGCAGTACTTC | CASSYSSRGSPIYEQYF
NA | TRBJ2-1 | TRBV27 | NA | TGTGCCAGCAGTTTAATCGGGACTGAGCAGTTCTTC | CASSLIGTEQFF
NA | TRBJ1-1 | TRBV3-1 | few | TGTGCCAGCAGCCAAGATGGTAGGGGCACTGAAGCTTTCTTT | CASSQDGRGTEAFF
TRBD1 | TRBJ2-5 | TRBV12-3/TRBV12-4 | NA | TGTGCCAGCAGTCCTAGGACAGGGAGGCAGACCCAGTACTTC | CASSPRTGRQTQYF
NA | TRBJ2-7 | TRBV7-2 | many | TGTGCCAGCAGTTCCTACCTTAGGAGCGAGCAGTACTTC | CASSSYLRSEQYF
NA | TRBJ2-3 | TRBV20-1 | NA | TGCAGTGCGTGTAAGGGCCCAGATACGCAGTATTTT | CSACKGPDTQYF
NA | TRBJ2-1 | TRBV6-7 | NA | TGTGCCAGCAGTTACTCGATTCACAATGAGCAGTTCTTC | CASSYSIHNEQFF
NA | TRBJ2-1 | TRBV7-9 | few | TGTGCCAGCAGCGAAACAGGCTATTACAGGGTAACCCACAATGAGCAGTTCTTC | CASSETGYYRVTHNEQFF
NA | TRBJ1-2 | TRBV12-3/TRBV12-4 | few | TGTGCCAGCAGTTTTCCGGGAGGCGGCTACACCTTC | CASSFPGGGYTF
NA | TRBJ1-5 | TRBV7-2 | once | TGTGCCAGCAGCTTCTCGGGGATCGGGAGTCAGCCCCAGCATTTT | CASSFSGIGSQPQHF
TRBD2 | TRBJ2-3 | TRBV4-1 | NA | TGCGCCAGCAGCCAAGATCCGCCTAGCGGGGTGAGGACAGATACGCAGTATTTT | CASSQDPPSGVRTDTQYF
TRBD1 | TRBJ2-7 | TRBV7-9 | NA | TGTGCCTGCAGCTCTAAGACAGGGGTACCCTACGAGCAGTACTTC | CACSSKTGVPYEQYF